The clone carrying this TCR beta chain was observed a handful of times. Its target is not known. Of the isolated RNA, all was reverse transcribed, and so the sequenced material was expressed TCRB transcripts. The data were produced by immunoSEQ multiplex PCR, yet TCRdb's version contains in-frame clones alone and is incomplete. Of approximately 730,000 clones in the sample, around 15% were seen once. Trimming took off 2 bases at V and 4 bases at J, with 4 bases between the two ends. Germline V gene lookup returns CDR1 DFQATT and CDR2 SNEGSKA (reference sequence). This CDR3 region has 11 residues. This sample was taken from a study of beta chain features in type 1 diabetes. CD45RO/CCR7/CD25/CD127/CD95/CD27 separated CD4+ naive, central memory, regulatory and stem cell-like memory cells by sorting. Study results and limitations: Type 1 diabetes patients showed a moderate but significant shortening of TCRB CDR3s in all four CD4+ subsets. VDJ junctions in type 1 diabetes patients carried more deletions and fewer insertions.

The sequenced sample consisted of naive CD4+ T cells from blood. The chain links TRBV20-1 to TRBJ2-3, with D unclear. This receptor was obtained from a young man with type 1 diabetes. The CDR3 DNA follows: TGCAGTGCTAGAAACGCAGATACGCAGTATTTT. Amino acid sequence: CSARNADTQYF.